The rows below give T cell receptor beta chains drawn from one sample of a study of tumor and adjacent non-tumor tissue in lung cancer. Via MiXCR, TCRdb re-called the multiplex PCR reads, giving one row per CDR3 protein. The sample consists of roughly 44,000 distinct CDR3 sequences, 60% to 70% of them appearing once. Sequenced input: distant non-tumor lung tissue. The source is a woman aged 40-49 years with non-small cell lung cancer. Both conserved end residues are part of each CDR3. The order of the fields is clone size, CDR3 length, J gene, V gene, D gene, CDR3 DNA, CDR3 protein. D genes are given only for firm matches. A row's size may be missing; if present it is once, few, many or a size class.

abundance: few; len: 15; j_gene: TRBJ2-3; v_gene: TRBV5-6; d_gene: -; CDR3nt: TGTGCCAACAGCTTGGATGTTTCTAGCACAGATACGCAGTATTTT; CDR3aa: CANSLDVSSTDTQYF
abundance: many; len: 18; j_gene: TRBJ1-1; v_gene: TRBV6-2/TRBV6-3; d_gene: -; CDR3nt: TGTGCCAGCAGTTACCACAGAGGGGCCGGGCAGGATAACACTGAAGCTTTCTTT; CDR3aa: CASSYHRGAGQDNTEAFF
abundance: -; len: 14; j_gene: TRBJ2-7; v_gene: TRBV5-5; d_gene: -; CDR3nt: TGTGCTAGGAAGCCCTTGACAGACTCCTACGAGCAGTACTTC; CDR3aa: CARKPLTDSYEQYF
abundance: many; len: 12; j_gene: TRBJ2-7; v_gene: TRBV28; d_gene: -; CDR3nt: TGTGCCAGCAGTTACCTCAAGTACGAGCAGTACTTC; CDR3aa: CASSYLKYEQYF
abundance: -; len: 16; j_gene: TRBJ2-1; v_gene: TRBV11-3; d_gene: -; CDR3nt: TGTGCCAGCAGCGCAAGGCCTAGGAGCTCCTACAATGAGCACTTCTTC; CDR3aa: CASSARPRSSYNEHFF
abundance: -; len: 16; j_gene: TRBJ2-3; v_gene: TRBV11-2; d_gene: -; CDR3nt: TGTGCCTGCAGCTTAGCCTCCCAGGGTAGCATAGATACGCAGTATTTT; CDR3aa: CACSLASQGSIDTQYF
abundance: once; len: 17; j_gene: TRBJ1-1; v_gene: TRBV7-9; d_gene: -; CDR3nt: TGTGCCGGCAGCTTCGCCAGACCAGGTTGGCTCAATACTGAAGCTTTCTTT; CDR3aa: CAGSFARPGWLNTEAFF
abundance: -; len: 16; j_gene: TRBJ2-1; v_gene: TRBV29-1; d_gene: -; CDR3nt: TGCAGCGTTGAAGAACCCGGACGCCGCTCCTACAATGAGCAGCTCTTC; CDR3aa: CSVEEPGRRSYNEQLF
abundance: -; len: 12; j_gene: TRBJ2-3; v_gene: TRBV29-1; d_gene: -; CDR3nt: TGCAGGGACGACCGGAGATCAGATACGCAGTATTTT; CDR3aa: CRDDRRSDTQYF
abundance: few; len: 15; j_gene: TRBJ2-3; v_gene: TRBV28; d_gene: -; CDR3nt: TGTGCCAGCAGGGGACAGACTAGAGGCACAGATACGCAGTATTTT; CDR3aa: CASRGQTRGTDTQYF
abundance: once; len: 16; j_gene: TRBJ2-7; v_gene: TRBV6-5; d_gene: -; CDR3nt: TGTGCCAACAGTTCTCTCCGGGGGAATCGTGGTGACGAGCAGTACTTC; CDR3aa: CANSSLRGNRGDEQYF
abundance: -; len: 12; j_gene: TRBJ2-7; v_gene: TRBV11-2; d_gene: -; CDR3nt: TGTGCCAGCAGCCCACCCGGGACCCATCAGTACTTC; CDR3aa: CASSPPGTHQYF
abundance: -; len: 15; j_gene: TRBJ2-7; v_gene: TRBV11-2; d_gene: -; CDR3nt: TGTGCCAGCAGCTCCCGGGACCTAACGGGGGACGTGCAGTACTTC; CDR3aa: CASSSRDLTGDVQYF
abundance: many; len: 15; j_gene: TRBJ2-3; v_gene: TRBV5-4; d_gene: TRBD1; CDR3nt: TGTGCCAGCAGGGCCGGGACAGGGGGCGGAGATACGCAGTATTTT; CDR3aa: CASRAGTGGGDTQYF
abundance: many; len: 17; j_gene: TRBJ2-5; v_gene: TRBV5-4; d_gene: -; CDR3nt: TGTGCCAGCAGCCTACAAAGGGACTCTTCGTACCAAGAGACCCAGTACTTC; CDR3aa: CASSLQRDSSYQETQYF
abundance: -; len: 14; j_gene: TRBJ1-1; v_gene: TRBV6-5; d_gene: -; CDR3nt: TGTGCCAGCAGCAGTCTGGGACGGGAGACAGAAGCTTTCTTT; CDR3aa: CASSSLGRETEAFF
abundance: -; len: 16; j_gene: TRBJ1-5; v_gene: TRBV6-6; d_gene: -; CDR3nt: TGTGCCAGCAGTTACAGGCGACATACTAGCACAGATACGCAGCATTTT; CDR3aa: CASSYRRHTSTDTQHF
abundance: -; len: 16; j_gene: TRBJ2-3; v_gene: TRBV11-2; d_gene: -; CDR3nt: TGTGTCAGCAGCTTAGCCTCCCAGGGTAGCACAGATACGCAGTATTTC; CDR3aa: CVSSLASQGSTDTQYF
abundance: few; len: 14; j_gene: TRBJ2-5; v_gene: TRBV12-3/TRBV12-4; d_gene: -; CDR3nt: TGTGCCAGCAGGGCGGGATTGCATCATGAGACCCAGTACTTC; CDR3aa: CASRAGLHHETQYF
abundance: once; len: 13; j_gene: TRBJ2-3; v_gene: TRBV6-5; d_gene: -; CDR3nt: TGTGACAGCAGTTCCCAGTGGTGGGATACGCAGTATTTT; CDR3aa: CDSSSQWWDTQYF
abundance: -; len: 15; j_gene: TRBJ1-2; v_gene: TRBV11-2; d_gene: TRBD1; CDR3nt: TGTGCCATCAGCCGCGACGGACAGGATAACTATGGCTACACCTTC; CDR3aa: CAISRDGQDNYGYTF
abundance: many; len: 15; j_gene: TRBJ2-5; v_gene: TRBV7-8; d_gene: -; CDR3nt: TGTGCCAGCAGCCGAGTGGATGGGGGTCAAGAGACCCAGTACTTC; CDR3aa: CASSRVDGGQETQYF
abundance: -; len: 13; j_gene: TRBJ1-1; v_gene: TRBV6-5; d_gene: -; CDR3nt: TGTGCCAGCATCAATGGACCAACTCAAGAAGCTTTCTTT; CDR3aa: CASINGPTQEAFF
abundance: -; len: 14; j_gene: TRBJ1-4; v_gene: TRBV28; d_gene: -; CDR3nt: TGTGCCAGCAGTCCGACAGATCATAATGAAAAACTGTTTTTT; CDR3aa: CASSPTDHNEKLFF
abundance: -; len: 13; j_gene: TRBJ1-1; v_gene: TRBV12-3/TRBV12-4; d_gene: -; CDR3nt: TGTGCCGGCAGTTTAGCTGACGGCACTGAAGCTCTCTTT; CDR3aa: CAGSLADGTEALF
abundance: many; len: 15; j_gene: TRBJ2-2; v_gene: TRBV6-2/TRBV6-3; d_gene: TRBD1; CDR3nt: TGTGCCAGCAGTTACTCGGACAGGTACACCGGGGAGCTGTTTTTT; CDR3aa: CASSYSDRYTGELFF
abundance: -; len: 14; j_gene: TRBJ2-1; v_gene: TRBV11-2; d_gene: -; CDR3nt: TGTGTAGCGGAAGGGCTAGCGAGCCACATTGAGCAGTTCTTC; CDR3aa: CVAEGLASHIEQFF
abundance: few; len: 13; j_gene: TRBJ1-2; v_gene: TRBV28; d_gene: -; CDR3nt: TGTGCCAGCAGAGCGCAGGGAACCTATGGCTACACCTTC; CDR3aa: CASRAQGTYGYTF
abundance: -; len: 15; j_gene: TRBJ2-7; v_gene: TRBV6-5; d_gene: -; CDR3nt: TGTGCCAGCAGTTACAGCCCCGGGCCCCTGTACGAACAGTACTTC; CDR3aa: CASSYSPGPLYEQYF
abundance: many; len: 14; j_gene: TRBJ2-1; v_gene: TRBV14; d_gene: -; CDR3nt: TGTGCCAGCAGCCAGTACGCTGCCGGGAGTGAGCAGTTCTTC; CDR3aa: CASSQYAAGSEQFF
abundance: many; len: 15; j_gene: TRBJ2-1; v_gene: TRBV7-8; d_gene: TRBD2; CDR3nt: TGTGCCAGCAGCCTGGGACTAGCGGGGTACAATGAGCAGTTCTTC; CDR3aa: CASSLGLAGYNEQFF
abundance: medium-sized; len: 14; j_gene: TRBJ1-1; v_gene: TRBV11-2; d_gene: -; CDR3nt: TGTGCCAGCAGCTTAGGAGGAGGGGGGGGTGAAGCTTTCTTT; CDR3aa: CASSLGGGGGEAFF
abundance: -; len: 14; j_gene: TRBJ2-7; v_gene: TRBV28; d_gene: TRBD1; CDR3nt: TGTACCGGCAGTCCCCCGGGACAGGACTACAAGCAGTACTTC; CDR3aa: CTGSPPGQDYKQYF
abundance: -; len: 15; j_gene: TRBJ1-2; v_gene: TRBV7-9; d_gene: -; CDR3nt: TGTGTCAGCCGACGACCGGACACTCAAGACTATGGCTACACCTTC; CDR3aa: CVSRRPDTQDYGYTF
abundance: -; len: 16; j_gene: TRBJ2-1; v_gene: TRBV11-3; d_gene: -; CDR3nt: TGTGCCAACAGCCCAAGACCTAGGAGCTCCTACGTTGAGCAGTTCTTC; CDR3aa: CANSPRPRSSYVEQFF
abundance: many; len: 13; j_gene: TRBJ2-1; v_gene: TRBV7-9; d_gene: -; CDR3nt: TGTGCCAGCAGCTTAGAGTTGATGAATGAGCAGTTCTTC; CDR3aa: CASSLELMNEQFF
abundance: once; len: 13; j_gene: TRBJ1-1; v_gene: TRBV12-3/TRBV12-4; d_gene: TRBD1; CDR3nt: TGTGCTAGCAGTCCAAATCGGGACAGAGAAGCTTTCTTT; CDR3aa: CASSPNRDREAFF
abundance: -; len: 15; j_gene: TRBJ1-5; v_gene: TRBV28; d_gene: -; CDR3nt: TGTGCCAGCAGTCGGACTTCATATAGCAATCAGCCCCAGCATTTT; CDR3aa: CASSRTSYSNQPQHF
abundance: -; len: 19; j_gene: TRBJ2-3; v_gene: TRBV20-1; d_gene: TRBD2; CDR3nt: TGCAGTGCGGATAGCGGGACTAGCGGGACCAAGACACGCACAGATACGCAGTATTTT; CDR3aa: CSADSGTSGTKTRTDTQYF
abundance: many; len: 15; j_gene: TRBJ2-3; v_gene: TRBV4-1; d_gene: TRBD2; CDR3nt: TGCGCCAGCAGCCAAGGAGTAGGACTAGCAGATACGCAGTATTTT; CDR3aa: CASSQGVGLADTQYF
abundance: -; len: 16; j_gene: TRBJ1-6; v_gene: TRBV4-1; d_gene: -; CDR3nt: TGCGCTAGCGGAGGCAGCGCTAACTCCTATAATTCACCCCTCCACTTT; CDR3aa: CASGGSANSYNSPLHF
abundance: -; len: 14; j_gene: TRBJ2-7; v_gene: TRBV30; d_gene: TRBD1; CDR3nt: TGTGTCTGGAGTGTCGGCAGGGGGTACGGCGAGCAGTACTTC; CDR3aa: CVWSVGRGYGEQYF
abundance: -; len: 14; j_gene: TRBJ2-5; v_gene: TRBV12-5; d_gene: -; CDR3nt: TGTACTAGTGGTTTGAGGGGGGCGTATGAGACCCAGTACTTC; CDR3aa: CTSGLRGAYETQYF
abundance: -; len: 12; j_gene: TRBJ2-1; v_gene: TRBV11-2; d_gene: TRBD2; CDR3nt: TGTGCCAGCAGCCATAGCGGGAGTAGCGAGATCTTC; CDR3aa: CASSHSGSSEIF
abundance: -; len: 16; j_gene: TRBJ1-1; v_gene: TRBV6-6; d_gene: -; CDR3nt: TGTGCCAGCAGTTACTCCGCCCACCGAACGGACATTGAAGCTTTCTTT; CDR3aa: CASSYSAHRTDIEAFF
abundance: -; len: 14; j_gene: TRBJ2-5; v_gene: TRBV28; d_gene: -; CDR3nt: TGTGCCAGCAGTTTGGAGGGGGCAGGAGAGACCCAGTACTTC; CDR3aa: CASSLEGAGETQYF
abundance: -; len: 16; j_gene: TRBJ1-1; v_gene: TRBV6-1; d_gene: -; CDR3nt: TGTGCCAGCAGTAGGGCGCGGGGTGTGTGGAACACTGAAGCTTTCTTT; CDR3aa: CASSRARGVWNTEAFF
abundance: many; len: 16; j_gene: TRBJ2-2; v_gene: TRBV13; d_gene: -; CDR3nt: TGTGCCAGCAGCTCCACCTTGTCCGAGAACACCGGGGAGCTGTTTTTT; CDR3aa: CASSSTLSENTGELFF
abundance: -; len: 14; j_gene: TRBJ1-5; v_gene: TRBV6-1; d_gene: -; CDR3nt: TGTGCCAACAGTGCCTTGCAGCCTAATCAGCCCCAACATTTT; CDR3aa: CANSALQPNQPQHF
abundance: medium-sized; len: 12; j_gene: TRBJ1-2; v_gene: TRBV29-1; d_gene: -; CDR3nt: TGCAGCGTTGTATTGTTAAACTATGGCTACACCTTC; CDR3aa: CSVVLLNYGYTF